This T cell receptor (beta chain) was obtained from a study of spatial heterogeneity in lung cancer. Overall study context: More than eight raw reads, on average, carried each unique TCR and UMI combination.

Carried by each TCR cDNA molecule was a unique molecular identifier. MiXCR, run by TCRdb on the 5' RACE reads, gives a single entry per CDR3 protein. The sample records roughly 20,000 distinct CDR3 sequences, approximately 4.5% being singletons. The table lists this clonotype with many counts. CDR1 and CDR2 from the germline V gene are MNHEY and SMNVEV (reference sequence). The length of the CDR3 is 16 residues. The ends lost 6 bases at V and 0 bases at J; junction bases unmatched: 8. Stated time point: sample taken at primary tumor resection. Whole RNA came from tumor, nontumor lung or frozen PBMC and was sequenced without being sorted. Some 72 TRACERx patients with early, untreated non-small cell lung cancer donated samples.

The sample was PBMCs, taken at surgery. The chain recombines TRBV27 with TRBJ2-3, with TRBD2 matching over 8 bases. The clonotype originates from a male donor with early-stage non-small cell lung cancer. The CDR3 coding sequence is TGTGCCAGCAGCGCGGCCACTAGCGGTAGCACAGATACGCAGTATTTT. Protein sequence: CASSAATSGSTDTQYF.